Listed here are 31 T cell receptor beta chains from one sample, sequenced in a study of shared clonotypes between healthy human individuals. TCRdb's copy holds only in-frame clones and misses some; the assay was immunoSEQ multiplex PCR. The sample has millions of clones, more than 85% seen once. Only CD45RO-negative cells positively selected for CCR7 counted as naive CD8 cells, so terminally differentiated effector memory CD45RA+ cells were excluded. Sequencing input: naive CD8+ T cells from PBMCs. The receptors derive from a man aged 18 to 29 in good health. Some clones in this sample may be carry-over from other donors' samples.

This sequence joins TRBV2 and TRBJ1-4; D unresolved. V gave up 3 bases and J gave up 7 bases, with 15 bases separating them. Germline CDR1 and CDR2: SNHLY and FYNNEI. CDR3 length: 15 residues. The CDR3 DNA is TGTGCCAGCAGTGACGGTTTTGAGTTTGGTGAAAAACTGTTTTTT. Its protein is CASSDGFEFGEKLFF. Complete variable domain (other parts from reference TRBV2 and TRBJ1-4): EPEVTQTPSHQVTQMGQEVILRCVPISNHLYFYWYRQILGQKVEFLVSFYNNEISEKSEIFDDQFSVERPDGSNFTLKIRSTKLEDSAMYFCASSDGFEFGEKLFFGSGTQLSVL.

The sample holds one count of this clone. The chain links TRBV5-6 to TRBJ2-7; TRBD1 is a possible D gene (5 bases). The V end was cut by 3 bases, the J end by 3 bases, with 19 bases between. The CDR3 spans 16 residues. In germline, CDR1 is SGHDT, CDR2 YYEEEE. CDR3 region: CASSWGRQGLNYEQYF. The CDR3 coding sequence is TGTGCCAGCAGCTGGGGCCGTCAGGGCCTCAACTACGAGCAGTACTTC.

The V call is TRBV19, the J call TRBJ2-7; D is undetermined. CDR1 is LNHDA, CDR2 SQIVND, per germline (reference sequence). Trimming removed 5 bases at V and 9 bases at J, with 23 bases between. The CDR3 consists of 15 residues. In nucleotides, the CDR3 is TGTGCCAGTAGTCCTCTTGGGGAAGGTGTATCGGCGCAGTACTTC. Translating it yields CASSPLGEGVSAQYF.

The J gene is TRBJ2-7, the V gene TRBV9, with D hard to call. CDR3 length equals 13 residues. The ends were cut back, 4 bases at V and 0 bases at J, with 8 bases in the middle. The germline gives CDR1 SGDLS, CDR2 YYNGEE. The CDR3: CASSQTTSYEQYF. DNA of the CDR3: TGTGCCAGCAGCCAGACAACCTCCTACGAGCAGTACTTC.

The chain carries TRBV6-1 and TRBJ2-7; D is unclear. Germline CDR1 is MNHNS and CDR2 is SASEGT. There are 15 residues in the CDR3. V was clipped by 2 bases and J by 2 bases, with 13 bases between them. CDR3 nucleotides: TGTGCCAGCAGTGAATTAAGGGTTCGGCCCTACGAGCAGTACTTC. Its translation: CASSELRVRPYEQYF.

This chain connects TRBV13 to TRBJ2-3; 13 nucleotides match TRBD2. Germline trimming cut 6 bases from V and 1 base from J; bases unmatched to any gene: 16. The germline V gene has CDR1 PRHDT and CDR2 FYEKMQ (reference sequence). The CDR3 extends over 20 amino acids. The CDR3 here is CASRNRGLAGEVWGTDTQYF. Written as DNA, the CDR3 is TGTGCCAGCAGGAATCGCGGACTAGCGGGAGAGGTTTGGGGCACAGATACGCAGTATTTT.

This clone came up once. The V gene is TRBV19, the J gene TRBJ2-3; 7 bases map to TRBD1. The length of the CDR3 is 15 residues. Germline lookup yields CDR1 LNHDA and CDR2 SQIVND (reference sequence). V gave up 4 bases and J gave up 3 bases; unmatched junction bases: 7. CDR3 in DNA: TGTGCCAGTAGTACGGGACAGACAACGACAGATACGCAGTATTTT. Translating gives CASSTGQTTTDTQYF. Complete variable domain (other parts from reference TRBV19 and TRBJ2-3): DGGITQSPKYLFRKEGQNVTLSCEQNLNHDAMYWYRQDPGQGLRLIYYSQIVNDFQKGDIAEGYSVSREKKESFPLTVTSAQKNPTAFYLCASSTGQTTTDTQYFGPGTRLTVL.

V and J are TRBV7-9 and TRBJ2-5; 7 nucleotides match TRBD1. Germline-derived CDR1 and CDR2 are SEHNR and FQNEAQ (reference sequence). This CDR3 spans 14 amino acids. The V gene end was trimmed by 5 bases and the J gene end by 5 bases; junction bases not matched to a gene: 8. The CDR3 coding sequence is TGTGCCAGCAGCCCCGGACAGGCCCGGGAGACCCAGTACTTC. Translated: CASSPGQARETQYF.

V is TRBV19 and J is TRBJ2-2, with TRBD1 identical over 7 bases. There are 13 residues in the CDR3. CDR1 LNHDA and CDR2 SQIVND come from the germline V gene (reference sequence). Trimming at V came to 6 bases and at J to 7 bases, leaving 5 bases not matched to a gene. The CDR3 region is CASRPDRVGELFF. For the CDR3, the DNA is TGTGCCAGTAGACCTGACAGGGTCGGGGAGCTGTTTTTT.

This clone was observed a single time. V and J are TRBV6-1 and TRBJ2-7, with 9 bases identical to TRBD1. CDR3 size: 16 residues. Germline V lookup: CDR1 MNHNS, CDR2 SASEGT. Trimming at V came to 2 bases and at J to 4 bases, leaving 9 bases not matched to a gene. CDR3 in DNA: TGTGCCAGCAGTGAATTAAAAGGGACAGGGTGGTACGAGCAGTACTTC. Translation: CASSELKGTGWYEQYF.

This clone has a single count. The J gene is TRBJ1-2, the V gene TRBV28; 7 bases agree with TRBD1. Germline lookup yields CDR1 MDHEN and CDR2 SYDVKM. The CDR3 runs to 18 residues. The V gene end was trimmed by 4 bases and the J gene end by 2 bases; junction bases not matched to a gene: 16. The CDR3 DNA sequence: TGTGCCAGCAGTTCGCCCGACAGGGTGGCTGCCCCGAACTATGGCTACACCTTC. This translates into CASSSPDRVAAPNYGYTF.

Only one count was recorded for this clone. The chain recombines TRBV9 with TRBJ2-7; 11 nucleotides match TRBD2. Trimming cost V 4 bases and J 2 bases; bases outside gene matches: 5. This CDR3 spans 15 amino acids. Germline V gene data show CDR1 as SGDLS and CDR2 as YYNGEE. The CDR3 nucleotides read TGTGCCAGCAGCACCCTAGCGGGAGGCCCCTACGAGCAGTACTTC. This translates into CASSTLAGGPYEQYF.

In the case of this clone: Additional DNA sequences in this sample encode the identical CDR3. The chain joins TRBV28 to TRBJ2-7; D unclear. Germline-derived CDR1 and CDR2 are MDHEN and SYDVKM. Trimming stripped 5 bases from V and 3 bases from J, with 8 bases between. The CDR3 runs to 12 residues. CDR3 amino acids: CASSPLVYEQYF. The DNA for the CDR3 is TGTGCCAGCAGTCCTCTGGTCTACGAGCAGTACTTC.

V usage is TRBV7-9 and J usage is TRBJ1-2; no clear D gene. Germline CDR1 SEHNR, CDR2 FQNEAQ (reference sequence). V lost 1 base and J lost 8, with 14 bases in between. The CDR3 runs 14 residues. The CDR3 nucleotides are TGTGCCAGCAGCTTAGTCTTCCCTGGCACAGGCTACACCTTC. Its protein product is CASSLVFPGTGYTF.

In the case of this clone: In the same sample, other DNA sequences code for this CDR3. J is TRBJ2-1 and V is TRBV6-5; TRBD2 matches at 11 bases. Germline CDR1 is MNHEY and CDR2 is SVGAGI. The CDR3 has 16 amino acids. After removal of 1 base from V and 5 bases from J, the junction contained 4 bases not matched to a gene. For the CDR3, the DNA is TGTGCCAGCAGTTACTTTGGGACTAGCGGTCACAATGAGCAGTTCTTC. Its protein is CASSYFGTSGHNEQFF.

The chain joins TRBV29-1 to TRBJ2-1; D is unresolved. With 7 bases removed from V and 0 bases from J, the gap between germline ends came to 19 bases. The CDR3 length is 16 residues. CDR1 and CDR2 (germline): SQVTM, ANQGSEA. CDR3: CSDLPFAKSSYNEQFF. In DNA, the CDR3 is TGCAGCGATCTCCCCTTTGCCAAGAGCTCCTACAATGAGCAGTTCTTC.

This rearrangement joins TRBV7-9 to TRBJ2-5; 9 nucleotides align to TRBD2. Trimming cost V 4 bases and J 5 bases; bases outside gene matches: 14. The germline V gene has CDR1 SEHNR and CDR2 FQNEAQ (reference sequence). The CDR3 loop spans 17 amino acids. The CDR3 sequence: CASSWLAGIKDRETQYF. The CDR3 DNA reads TGTGCCAGCAGCTGGCTAGCGGGAATAAAGGACAGGGAGACCCAGTACTTC.

This chain links TRBV27 with TRBJ2-7, with a tentative D call TRBD2 (5 bases). V lost 0 bases and J lost 3, with 15 bases in between. The germline CDR1 and CDR2 sequences are MNHEY and SMNVEV (reference sequence). The CDR3 contains 16 residues. The CDR3 sequence: CASSLSASRGLYEQYF. CDR3 nucleotides: TGTGCCAGCAGTTTATCGGCCTCTAGAGGGCTCTACGAGCAGTACTTC.

A remark on this clone: The sample holds other DNA sequences that translate to the same CDR3. V gene TRBV27 combines with J gene TRBJ2-1; no definite D call. The CDR3 runs to 15 residues. V was cut by 2 bases and J by 0 bases, with 8 bases left in between. Germline V gene sequence: CDR1 MNHEY, CDR2 SMNVEV (reference sequence). The CDR3 DNA reads as TGTGCCAGCAGTTTAACGGCTTCCTCCTACAATGAGCAGTTCTTC. This translates into CASSLTASSYNEQFF.

This clone was observed a single time. J is TRBJ2-3 and V is TRBV28; no firm D call. This CDR3 has 13 residues. V was cut by 2 bases and J by 4 bases, with 7 bases left in between. Germline CDR1 and CDR2: MDHEN and SYDVKM. The CDR3 is CASSLEVPDTQYF. In nucleotides, the CDR3 is TGTGCCAGCAGTTTAGAGGTCCCAGATACGCAGTATTTT.

This sequence joins TRBV29-1 and TRBJ1-1, with a weak D call TRBD1 (6 bases). CDR1 is SQVTM, CDR2 ANQGSEA, per germline. This CDR3 region has 13 residues. The V end was cut by 4 bases, the J end by 5 bases, with 14 bases between. CDR3 sequence reads: CSVVGGGATEAFF. For the CDR3, the DNA is TGCAGCGTTGTGGGTGGGGGGGCAACTGAAGCTTTCTTT.

This clone was found once. The chain carries TRBV6-5 and TRBJ2-7, with 8 bases that match TRBD2. The junction had 6 bases not matched to a gene; V was cut back by 0 bases and J by 2 bases. CDR3 length: 16 amino acids. Germline-derived CDR1 and CDR2 are MNHEY and SVGAGI. CDR3 region: CASSYSRTGRAYEQYF. CDR3 nucleotides: TGTGCCAGCAGTTACTCGAGGACCGGGAGGGCCTACGAGCAGTACTTC.

This clone was counted a single time. This chain connects TRBV28 to TRBJ2-7; possible D gene TRBD2, 6 bases. Trimming stripped 6 bases from V and 1 base from J, with 13 bases between. Germline V gene lookup returns CDR1 MDHEN and CDR2 SYDVKM. This CDR3 has 14 amino acids. The CDR3 sequence is CASSPHGSSYEQYF. Here the CDR3 DNA reads TGTGCCAGCAGCCCACACGGGAGTTCCTACGAGCAGTACTTC.

About this clone itself: The same CDR3 can be traced to other DNA sequences in this sample. J is TRBJ1-2 and V is TRBV7-9, with 11 bases that match TRBD1. This CDR3 is 14 amino acids long. J gave up 4 bases and V 5 bases, and 3 bases lay outside the gene matches. Germline V gene sequence: CDR1 SEHNR, CDR2 FQNEAQ (reference sequence). In DNA form, the CDR3 reads TGTGCCAGCAGCCTCGGACAGGGGGCCTATGGCTACACCTTC. Its protein product is CASSLGQGAYGYTF.

This clone came up once. The chain has TRBV4-1 and TRBJ2-1; D may be TRBD1 (6 bases). The CDR3 loop spans 13 amino acids. Deletions cut 0 bases from V and 16 bases from J, with 16 bases between. Germline-derived CDR1 and CDR2 are MGHRA and YSYEKL. The CDR3 bases are TGCGCCAGCAGCCAAGATGTCCCGAAGGGGGTCTTCTTC. Translated: CASSQDVPKGVFF.

The rearrangement links TRBV19 to TRBJ1-5; D unresolved. The CDR3 loop spans 12 amino acids. Germline V CDR1 and CDR2: LNHDA, SQIVND (reference sequence). V shed 6 bases and J shed 2 bases, with 5 bases lying between them. The chain's CDR3 is CASRYGNQPQHF. In nucleotides, the CDR3 is TGTGCCAGTAGGTATGGCAATCAGCCCCAGCATTTT. The full variable domain, rest sourced from reference TRBV19 and TRBJ1-5, is DGGITQSPKYLFRKEGQNVTLSCEQNLNHDAMYWYRQDPGQGLRLIYYSQIVNDFQKGDIAEGYSVSREKKESFPLTVTSAQKNPTAFYLCASRYGNQPQHFGDGTRLSIL.

This rearrangement joins TRBV30 to TRBJ2-1, with D perhaps TRBD1 (6 bases). This CDR3 is built from 14 residues. Trimming removed 5 bases at V and 4 bases at J, with 15 bases between. The V gene's germline CDR1 is GTSNPN and CDR2 SVGIG (reference sequence). CDR3 bases: TGTGCCTGGGAACAGGGTTCAGGGTACAATGAGCAGTTCTTC. Its translation: CAWEQGSGYNEQFF.

The chain employs TRBV11-1 and TRBJ1-1; TRBD1 aligns across 8 bases. Germline CDR1 and CDR2: SGHAT and FQDESV (reference sequence). The length of the CDR3 is 12 residues. Trimming cost V 6 bases and J 7 bases; bases outside gene matches: 4. The CDR3 bases are TGTGCCAGCAGGCCACAGGGGGTTGAAGCTTTCTTT. Amino acids: CASRPQGVEAFF.

In its sample, this clone was seen once. The chain is built from TRBV2 and TRBJ1-5; 8 bases match TRBD1. The germline V gene has CDR1 SNHLY and CDR2 FYNNEI. Germline trimming cut 6 bases from V and 0 bases from J; bases unmatched to any gene: 13. The length of the CDR3 is 18 residues. The DNA for the CDR3 is TGTGCCAGCAGCCACCACCTCGACAGGGGTTATAGCAATCAGCCCCAGCATTTT. Protein: CASSHHLDRGYSNQPQHF.

This clone has only one observation. The chain carries TRBV5-1 and TRBJ1-5, with D hard to call. CDR1 and CDR2 (germline): SGHRS, YFSETQ. This CDR3 has 14 amino acids. Trimming cost V 5 bases and J 5 bases, with 14 bases left between them. The CDR3 nucleotides read TGCGCCAGCAGTCTCTCAGATGGGGATCAGCCCCAGCATTTT. It yields the protein CASSLSDGDQPQHF.

The chain couples TRBV27 to TRBJ2-1; TRBD1 matches at 10 bases. J gave up 15 bases and V 4 bases, and 12 bases lay outside the gene matches. The germline V gene has CDR1 MNHEY and CDR2 SMNVEV (reference sequence). CDR3 size: 14 residues. The CDR3 DNA reads TGTGCCAGCAGTTCTTTGGACAGGGGGTCTAATCGGTTCTTC. Its protein is CASSSLDRGSNRFF.